A selection of T cell receptor beta chains follows, all from one sample in a study of identical twins. From the 5' RACE reads, TCRdb called clonotypes with MiXCR, one entry per CDR3 protein. Of some 500,000 distinct CDR3 sequences in the sample, more than 9% are singletons; the top ten hold approximately 3%. In addition, the sample was reused for a study of yellow fever vaccine responses in identical twins.

Sequencing input: PBMCs. Receptors were obtained from a woman under 30 in good health. The CDR3 runs from the conserved cysteine through the conserved F or W. D genes are given only for firm matches. Some rows mark clone size as missing; the rest say once, few, many or name a class of expanded clone.

size: few; D: NA; J: TRBJ2-1; V: TRBV4-2; CDR3: CASSQGQGRSYNEQFF; DNA: TGTGCCAGCAGCCAAGGGCAGGGGAGGTCCTACAATGAGCAGTTCTTC
size: many; D: NA; J: TRBJ2-2; V: TRBV4-2; CDR3: CASSHPTVTGELFF; DNA: TGTGCCAGCAGCCACCCGACAGTGACCGGGGAGCTGTTTTTT
size: few; D: TRBD2; J: TRBJ2-1; V: TRBV15; CDR3: CATTGTSGIYNEQFF; DNA: TGTGCCACCACCGGGACTAGCGGAATTTACAATGAGCAGTTCTTC
size: NA; D: NA; J: TRBJ2-7; V: TRBV20-1; CDR3: CSAIHWEGSSYEQYF; DNA: TGCAGTGCTATACACTGGGAAGGGAGCTCCTACGAGCAGTACTTC
size: few; D: NA; J: TRBJ1-2; V: TRBV6-1; CDR3: CASGQGNYGYTF; DNA: TGTGCCAGCGGCCAGGGGAACTATGGCTACACCTTC
size: few; D: TRBD2; J: TRBJ2-1; V: TRBV12-3/TRBV12-4; CDR3: CASSIDPSGRLF; DNA: TGTGCCAGCAGCATAGACCCTAGCGGGAGGCTCTTC
size: many; D: TRBD1; J: TRBJ2-5; V: TRBV7-2; CDR3: CASSLGDSPQETQYF; DNA: TGTGCCAGCAGCTTAGGGGACAGCCCACAAGAGACCCAGTACTTC
size: NA; D: TRBD2; J: TRBJ2-4; V: TRBV2; CDR3: CASSMGLATAKNIQYF; DNA: TGTGCCAGCAGTATGGGACTAGCGACAGCCAAAAACATTCAGTACTTC
size: NA; D: TRBD1; J: TRBJ2-7; V: TRBV20-1; CDR3: CSVRVWSGGSYEQYF; DNA: TGCAGTGTTAGAGTGTGGTCAGGGGGCTCCTACGAGCAGTACTTC
size: many; D: NA; J: TRBJ2-7; V: TRBV7-9; CDR3: CASSLGLVSYEQYF; DNA: TGTGCCAGCAGCTTAGGGCTGGTCTCCTACGAGCAGTACTTC
size: few; D: NA; J: TRBJ1-6; V: TRBV6-5; CDR3: CASSSGWGSPLHF; DNA: TGTGCCAGCAGTTCAGGCTGGGGTTCACCCCTCCACTTT
size: NA; D: NA; J: TRBJ1-4; V: TRBV3-1; CDR3: CASSLGDDVNEKLFF; DNA: TGTGCCAGCAGCCTGGGGGACGACGTTAATGAAAAACTGTTTTTT
size: few; D: NA; J: TRBJ2-6; V: TRBV20-1; CDR3: CSARAVTGFGANVLTF; DNA: TGCAGTGCTAGAGCCGTAACAGGCTTTGGGGCCAACGTCCTGACTTTC
size: many; D: NA; J: TRBJ1-6; V: TRBV7-2; CDR3: CASSLVGGSNSPLHF; DNA: TGTGCCAGCAGCTTAGTAGGAGGAAGTAATTCACCCCTCCACTTT
size: NA; D: TRBD2; J: TRBJ2-3; V: TRBV29-1; CDR3: CSAGRELDTQYF; DNA: TGCAGTGCTGGGAGGGAGTTAGATACGCAGTATTTT
size: NA; D: TRBD2; J: TRBJ2-1; V: TRBV20-1; CDR3: CSLLAGSYNEQFF; DNA: TGCAGTCTTTTAGCGGGGTCCTACAATGAGCAGTTCTTC
size: few; D: NA; J: TRBJ2-3; V: TRBV12-3/TRBV12-4; CDR3: CASSLGFLSGSTDTQYF; DNA: TGTGCCAGCAGTTTAGGATTCTTGAGCGGGAGCACAGATACGCAGTATTTT
size: NA; D: NA; J: TRBJ2-1; V: TRBV9; CDR3: CASSVGPGYNEQFF; DNA: TGTGCCAGCAGCGTAGGCCCCGGCTACAATGAGCAGTTCTTC